This T cell receptor beta chain emerged from a study of cytomegalovirus exposure and HLA in healthy donors. General study findings and limits: TCR beta chains associated with HLA were, in a later analysis, more clonally expanded than equally common others. A later analysis by the authors found several of the most significant clusters apparently linked to common viral pathogens. The authors confirmed in vitro that a few CMV-associated chains were specific for CMV antigens.

With regard to this clone: Its antigen is undetermined.

The PCR employed 60 Vbeta primers together with 13 Jbeta primers. The data were produced by immunoSEQ multiplex PCR, yet TCRdb's version contains in-frame clones alone and is incomplete. The table includes around 220,000 clones, almost 80% detected once. Germline V lookup: CDR1 GTSNPN, CDR2 SVGIG (reference sequence). V was shortened by 4 bases and J by 7 bases, with 14 bases between the two germline ends. The length of the CDR3 is 13 residues. This chain links TRBV30 with TRBJ2-1, with a weak D call TRBD2 (7 bases). The receptor was derived from a man younger than 35 in good health and CMV-seronegative. Sequencing input: PBMCs. The CDR3 sequence: CAWMAGAGNEQFF. DNA of the CDR3: TGTGCCTGGATGGCGGGGGCCGGGAATGAGCAGTTCTTC.